What follows are 23 T cell receptor beta chains derived from one specimen sequenced in a study of blood T cells in healthy people across ages. A sample-barcoded 5' primer and a J-beta primer mix were used in a second PCR of roughly 6 to 11 cycles. TCRdb analysed the 5' RACE reads with MiXCR anew, one entry per CDR3 protein. This table has hundreds of thousands of distinct CDR3 sequences, under 70% appearing once. The source material was blood. Every receptor here comes from a man aged 60-69 years in good health.

The rearrangement joins TRBV7-2 to TRBJ2-3; D call uncertain. CDR3 size: 14 residues. Germline assignment: CDR1 SGHTA and CDR2 FQGNSA. V shed 0 bases and J shed 2 bases, with 6 bases lying between them. The CDR3 loop is CASSLARNTDTQYF. DNA of the CDR3: TGTGCCAGCAGCTTAGCTCGGAACACAGATACGCAGTATTTT.

The chain is built from TRBV12-3 or TRBV12-4 and TRBJ2-3; D remains unclear. The CDR3 sequence is 12 residues long. Trimming cost V 2 bases and J 4 bases, with 4 bases left between them. CDR3 sequence (DNA): TGTGCCAGCAGTTTAATCTCAGATACGCAGTATTTT. Translated: CASSLISDTQYF.

This clonotype was picked up a small number of times. The chain links TRBV12-3 or TRBV12-4 to TRBJ2-5, with TRBD2 matching over 10 bases. This CDR3 has 13 residues. The V segment lost 7 bases and the J segment 5 bases; nucleotides outside the gene matches: 4. CDR3 nucleotide sequence: TGTGCCAGCACCCCGACTAGCGGGGAGACCCAGTACTTC. Protein product: CASTPTSGETQYF.

This chain uses TRBV6-5 with TRBJ2-7; D not resolved. Trimming took 0 bases from V and 3 from J, leaving 6 bases between them. The CDR3 extends over 13 amino acids. In germline, CDR1 is MNHEY, CDR2 SVGAGI. Here the CDR3 reads CASSYSLDYEQYF. The CDR3 coding sequence is TGTGCCAGCAGTTACTCTCTGGACTACGAGCAGTACTTC.

This clonotype has just one count. The chain recombines TRBV12-3 or TRBV12-4 with TRBJ2-1; D gene uncertain. The CDR3 is 14 amino acids. The ends were cut back, 3 bases at V and 3 bases at J, with 9 bases in the middle. The CDR3 DNA reads as TGTGCCAGCAGTTTTACGGGCCACTACAATGAGCAGTTCTTC. Translating it yields CASSFTGHYNEQFF.

This clonotype was observed once. V and J are TRBV5-5 and TRBJ2-7; D is unresolved. The CDR3 is 14 amino acids. Trimming took off 0 bases at V and 6 bases at J, with 13 bases between the two ends. Germline CDR1 SGHKS, CDR2 YYEKEE (reference sequence). The CDR3 DNA follows: TGTGCCAGCAGCTTGGTATTCGACGGGTCCGAGCAGTACTTC. The encoded protein is CASSLVFDGSEQYF.

This chain connects TRBV3-1 to TRBJ2-5; possibly TRBD1 or TRBD2 for D (5 bases each). Germline values: CDR1 LGHDT, CDR2 YNNKEL (reference sequence). The germline V and J ends were trimmed by 6 bases and 1 base, with 12 bases remaining between them. This CDR3 has 14 residues. In DNA, the CDR3 is TGTGCCAGCAGGAACGACGGGACCCAAGAGACCCAGTACTTC. It is translated as CASRNDGTQETQYF.

This clonotype was counted between two and nine times. The CDR3 region has the DNA TGTGCCAGCAGTCACTCGGCAGCCTACAATGAGCAGTTCTTC. It yields the protein CASSHSAAYNEQFF. The chain couples TRBV3-1 to TRBJ2-1; no firm D call. This CDR3 comprises 14 residues. Per the germline V gene, CDR1 is LGHDT and CDR2 is YNNKEL (reference sequence). Trimming pared 6 bases from V and 2 bases from J, leaving 11 bases between.

The chain employs TRBV15 and TRBJ2-1; 9 bases match TRBD1. Trimming cost V 5 bases and J 7 bases; bases outside gene matches: 12. CDR1 is LNHNV, CDR2 YYDKDF, per germline (reference sequence). The CDR3 loop spans 16 amino acids. The CDR3 DNA reads as TGTGCCACCAGCCCTCGGGACAGGGACCCTCGAAATGAGCAGTTCTTC. This codes for CATSPRDRDPRNEQFF. Filled out from reference TRBV15 and TRBJ2-1, the complete variable domain reads DAMVIQNPRYQVTQFGKPVTLSCSQTLNHNVMYWYQQKSSQAPKLLFHYYDKDFNNEADTPDNFQSRRPNTSFCFLDIRSPGLGDTAMYLCATSPRDRDPRNEQFFGPGTRLTVL.

The chain uses TRBV5-1 and TRBJ1-6; D gene unclear. The CDR3 has 12 amino acids. V was pared by 0 bases and J by 13 bases, with 8 bases between. CDR1 and CDR2 from the germline V gene are SGHRS and YFSETQ. For the CDR3, the DNA is TGCGCCAGCAGCTTGGAAGGCATCCCCCTCCACTTT. Translated: CASSLEGIPLHF. Full variable domain (rest looked up from reference TRBV5-1 and TRBJ1-6): KAGVTQTPRYLIKTRGQQVTLSCSPISGHRSVSWYQQTPGQGLQFLFEYFSETQRNKGNFPGRFSGRQFSNSRSEMNVSTLELGDSALYLCASSLEGIPLHFGNGTRLTVT.

Note on this clonotype: Being one base from a much bigger clone, this may be a read error. CDR3 in amino acids: CASSFDTYTEDFF. In nucleotides, the CDR3 is TGTGCCAGCAGCTTCGACACCTACACTGAAGATTTCTTT. The genes are TRBV11-2 and TRBJ1-1; D gene ambiguous. The CDR3 is 13 amino acids. The V gene's germline CDR1 is SGHAT and CDR2 FQNNGV.

V usage is TRBV6-1 and J usage is TRBJ2-7; the D is unclear. CDR3 length: 12 residues. Trimming shortened V by 5 bases and J by 2 bases, and 7 bases separated the two germline ends. Germline CDR1 reads MNHNS; CDR2 reads SASEGT. The CDR3 bases are TGTGCCAGCAGTTGGTCCACCTACGAGCAGTACTTC. Amino acid sequence: CASSWSTYEQYF.

This clonotype was detected once. The genes are TRBV12-3 or TRBV12-4 and TRBJ2-2; no clear D. The CDR3 length is 15 residues. The germline V and J ends were trimmed by 1 base and 3 bases, with 9 bases remaining between them. In DNA form, the CDR3 reads TGTGCCAGCAGTTTAGACCTCGCGCACACCGGGGAGCTGTTTTTT. It translates to CASSLDLAHTGELFF.

The chain employs TRBV6-4 and TRBJ2-1; D gene ambiguous. The V end lost 10 bases, the J end lost 9 bases, and 16 bases lay between the germline ends. The germline CDR1 and CDR2 sequences are MRHNA and SNTAGT. The CDR3 sequence is 12 residues long. The CDR3 reads CATLGFMSEQFF. DNA for the CDR3: TGTGCCACCCTAGGGTTCATGAGTGAGCAGTTCTTC.

This clonotype was detected many times. This chain uses TRBV21-1 with TRBJ2-7; the listed D gene, TRBD2, was not tested against the DNA. TRBV21-1 is annotated as a pseudogene. The CDR3 consists of 13 residues. This chain's CDR3 is CASPSGSFYEQYF. The CDR3 region has the DNA TGTGCCAGCCCCTCCGGTTCCTTCTACGAGCAGTACTTC.

The chain is built from TRBV6-1 and TRBJ2-1; D is uncertain. Germline V CDR1 and CDR2: MNHNS, SASEGT. Trimming shortened V by 4 bases and J by 5 bases, and 15 bases separated the two germline ends. The CDR3 runs 15 residues. CDR3 protein: CASSVGSQTHNEQFF. CDR3 DNA: TGTGCCAGCAGTGTTGGATCCCAAACACACAATGAGCAGTTCTTC.

This clonotype was recorded only once. This chain uses TRBV15 with TRBJ2-3, with D unclear. This CDR3 has 13 amino acids. V dropped 0 bases and J dropped 5 bases, with 6 bases sitting between them. Germline lookup yields CDR1 LNHNV and CDR2 YYDKDF (reference sequence). This CDR3 is CATSRDYEDTQYF. CDR3 sequence (DNA): TGTGCCACCAGCAGAGACTACGAAGATACGCAGTATTTT. The full variable domain, completed using reference TRBV15 and TRBJ2-3, is DAMVIQNPRYQVTQFGKPVTLSCSQTLNHNVMYWYQQKSSQAPKLLFHYYDKDFNNEADTPDNFQSRRPNTSFCFLDIRSPGLGDTAMYLCATSRDYEDTQYFGPGTRLTVL.

This clonotype turned up a few times. The chain recombines TRBV13 with TRBJ1-6; TRBD1 is a possible D gene (5 bases). Germline V gives CDR1 PRHDT, CDR2 FYEKMQ (reference sequence). V was trimmed by 4 bases and J by 10 bases, leaving 14 bases between them. This CDR3 region has 14 residues. CDR3 region: CASSSGGDGSPLHF. The CDR3 DNA reads TGTGCCAGCAGCTCAGGAGGGGACGGCTCACCCCTCCACTTT.

The chain has TRBV7-2 and TRBJ2-1; 7 nucleotides match TRBD2. The CDR3 spans 15 residues. Trimming removed 4 bases from V and 9 bases from J; junction bases left unmatched: 12. Germline loops: CDR1 SGHTA, CDR2 FQGNSA. The CDR3 here is CASSSPGLLHGEQFF. The CDR3 nucleotides read TGTGCCAGCAGCTCGCCGGGACTACTACATGGTGAGCAGTTCTTC.

The chain combines TRBV6-5 with TRBJ2-3; no clear D. CDR3 length: 13 amino acids. CDR1 and CDR2 from the germline V gene are MNHEY and SVGAGI. Trimming left V 4 bases short and J 3 bases short, with 8 bases between. The CDR3 region is CASSSRQTDTQYF. The CDR3 DNA sequence: TGTGCCAGCAGTTCTCGCCAGACAGATACGCAGTATTTT.

Only a few counts were recorded for this clonotype. The gene calls are TRBV6-5 and TRBJ1-2; tentative D call: TRBD1 (6 bases). Trimming removed 2 bases from V and 4 bases from J, with 14 bases in between. The CDR3 length is 15 residues. Germline lookup yields CDR1 MNHEY and CDR2 SVGAGI. The CDR3 sequence is CASSYRPGGPYGYTF. CDR3 bases: TGTGCCAGCAGTTACCGGCCTGGGGGGCCCTATGGCTACACCTTC.

This chain uses TRBV7-2 with TRBJ2-7; TRBD2 is a possible D gene (5 bases). The CDR3 covers 14 residues. The germline V gene has CDR1 SGHTA and CDR2 FQGNSA. The ends were cut back, 1 base at V and 3 bases at J, with 10 bases in the middle. The CDR3 DNA is TGTGCCAGCAGCTTAGGCGGGCCAGACTACGAGCAGTACTTC. Protein product: CASSLGGPDYEQYF. The complete variable domain, with remaining parts taken from reference TRBV7-2 and TRBJ2-7, reads GAGVSQSPSNKVTEKGKDVELRCDPISGHTALYWYRQSLGQGLEFLIYFQGNSAPDKSGLPSDRFSAERTGGSVSTLTIQRTQQEDSAVYLCASSLGGPDYEQYFGPGTRLTVT.

The gene calls are TRBV20-1 and TRBJ2-5; weak D call: TRBD2 (6 bases). Trimming cost V 5 bases and J 1 base, with 8 bases left between them. Per germline, CDR1 DFQATT and CDR2 SNEGSKA (reference sequence). This CDR3 is built from 12 residues. The CDR3 is CSAAGGQETQYF. The CDR3 DNA reads TGCAGTGCTGCCGGGGGCCAAGAGACCCAGTACTTC.